The rows below give T cell receptor beta chains drawn from one sample of a study of neurological immune-mediated disorders. TCRdb used MiXCR to reprocess the 5' RACE reads, holding one entry per CDR3 protein. The sample holds about 48,000 distinct CDR3 sequences, roughly an eighth seen once. Sequenced: PBMCs. All receptors come from a male donor with HTLV-1-associated myelopathy (HAM/TSP). Both conserved end residues are part of each CDR3. The order of the fields is CDR3 length, J gene, D gene, V gene, clone size, CDR3 DNA, CDR3 protein. D genes are given only for firm matches. Size tells how often a clone was seen (once, few, many) or the class of an expanded clone, and some rows leave it out.

cdr3_length: 15
j_call: TRBJ2-7
d_call: -
v_call: TRBV28
clone_size: many
cdr3_nt: TGTGCCAGCAGTCCCTCGGGGGAAGGGGGAGGCGAGCAGTACTTC
cdr3_aa: CASSPSGEGGGEQYF

cdr3_length: 13
j_call: TRBJ2-7
d_call: -
v_call: TRBV7-2
clone_size: many
cdr3_nt: TGTGCCAGCAGCCCATCTTGGGGCGCAGGGCAGTACTTC
cdr3_aa: CASSPSWGAGQYF

cdr3_length: 14
j_call: TRBJ2-7
d_call: -
v_call: TRBV28
clone_size: many
cdr3_nt: TGTGCCAGCAGTTTCTTTTCGGGCGCCTACGAGCAGTACTTC
cdr3_aa: CASSFFSGAYEQYF

cdr3_length: 14
j_call: TRBJ2-1
d_call: -
v_call: TRBV29-1
clone_size: many
cdr3_nt: TGCAGCGTCCCAATTAGGGACCAGCGGCGTGAGCAGTTCTTC
cdr3_aa: CSVPIRDQRREQFF

cdr3_length: 14
j_call: TRBJ2-3
d_call: TRBD2
v_call: TRBV7-2
clone_size: -
cdr3_nt: TGTGCCAGCAGCTCCGGGGGGAGCACAGATACGCAGTATTTT
cdr3_aa: CASSSGGSTDTQYF

cdr3_length: 15
j_call: TRBJ2-1
d_call: TRBD2
v_call: TRBV20-1
clone_size: many
cdr3_nt: TGCAGTGCTAGATATGTCGGGGGGGCGAAGTATGAGCAGTTCTTC
cdr3_aa: CSARYVGGAKYEQFF

cdr3_length: 15
j_call: TRBJ2-7
d_call: -
v_call: TRBV3-1
clone_size: many
cdr3_nt: TGTGCCAGCAGCCAAGATGGGCAGGGTGCTGGAGAGCAGTACTTC
cdr3_aa: CASSQDGQGAGEQYF

cdr3_length: 15
j_call: TRBJ2-2
d_call: TRBD1
v_call: TRBV6-6
clone_size: -
cdr3_nt: TGTGCCAGCAGTTCGGGACAGGTTGGAACCGGGGAGCTGTTTTTT
cdr3_aa: CASSSGQVGTGELFF

cdr3_length: 14
j_call: TRBJ2-7
d_call: -
v_call: TRBV5-1
clone_size: few
cdr3_nt: TGCGCCAGCAGCCCCCCGACAGAGCAGGACGAGCAGTACTTC
cdr3_aa: CASSPPTEQDEQYF

cdr3_length: 16
j_call: TRBJ2-5
d_call: -
v_call: TRBV24-1
clone_size: -
cdr3_nt: TGTGCCACCAGTGACAGGGGGGGAAAAACCAAAGAGACCCAGTACTTC
cdr3_aa: CATSDRGGKTKETQYF

cdr3_length: 15
j_call: TRBJ2-3
d_call: TRBD2
v_call: TRBV11-3
clone_size: many
cdr3_nt: TGTGCCAGCAGCCTGGCGACTAGCGGGCCAGATACGCAGTATTTT
cdr3_aa: CASSLATSGPDTQYF

cdr3_length: 13
j_call: TRBJ2-7
d_call: -
v_call: TRBV20-1
clone_size: few
cdr3_nt: TGCAGTGCTAGAGTCACAGGTTCCTACGAGCAGTACTTC
cdr3_aa: CSARVTGSYEQYF

cdr3_length: 14
j_call: TRBJ1-1
d_call: TRBD1
v_call: TRBV6-6
clone_size: many
cdr3_nt: TGTGCCAGCAGTTACTCAGGGACAGTGAACGAAGCTTTCTTT
cdr3_aa: CASSYSGTVNEAFF

cdr3_length: 14
j_call: TRBJ2-3
d_call: -
v_call: TRBV29-1
clone_size: medium-sized
cdr3_nt: TGCAGCGTATCCGGGACTCGAAGCGTTGGTACGCAGTATTTT
cdr3_aa: CSVSGTRSVGTQYF

cdr3_length: 15
j_call: TRBJ2-2
d_call: -
v_call: TRBV5-1
clone_size: many
cdr3_nt: TGCGCCAGCAGCTTTTCGGGGCCCAACACCGGGGAGCTGTTTTTT
cdr3_aa: CASSFSGPNTGELFF

cdr3_length: 14
j_call: TRBJ2-3
d_call: TRBD1
v_call: TRBV13
clone_size: few
cdr3_nt: TGTGCCAGCAGCCTCGGGACAGCGATCGATACGCAGTATTTT
cdr3_aa: CASSLGTAIDTQYF

cdr3_length: 15
j_call: TRBJ1-1
d_call: -
v_call: TRBV5-1
clone_size: many
cdr3_nt: TGCGCCAGCAGCTGGGGGGACAAACCGAACACTGAAGCTTTCTTT
cdr3_aa: CASSWGDKPNTEAFF

cdr3_length: 13
j_call: TRBJ2-5
d_call: -
v_call: TRBV7-2
clone_size: -
cdr3_nt: TGTGCCAGCAGGGGGGGGGCCGGAGAGACCCAGTACTTC
cdr3_aa: CASRGGAGETQYF

cdr3_length: 14
j_call: TRBJ2-7
d_call: -
v_call: TRBV20-1
clone_size: large
cdr3_nt: TGCAGTGCTAGAGCTAACAGGGCTACCTACGAGCAGTACTTC
cdr3_aa: CSARANRATYEQYF